Presented here are 12 T cell receptor beta chains from one specimen sequenced in a study of shared clonotypes between healthy human individuals (dated by TCRdb to about 2020). Library preparation was by the immunoSEQ multiplex PCR assay. What TCRdb holds here is the immuneACCESS table cut down to in-frame rearrangements. Part of the clones is not present; checked against another copy, under half of the missing clones reflect an unresolved V gene, and the others are unexplained. In this sample the table shows about a million clones, about 80% of which occur a single time. The ten largest clones take up about 0.89% of the sample. Sequencing was done on a sample of memory CD4+ T cells from PBMCs. Read against the paper, the sample's cell subset or site label means: CD45RA-negative fraction. The receptors were sampled from a man between 18 and 35 years old in good health. Some clones in this sample may be carry-over from other donors' samples.

This chain links TRBV5-1 with TRBJ1-3; D is unresolved. V was cut by 0 bases and J by 0 bases, with 7 bases left in between. The CDR3 sequence is 15 residues long. Germline CDR1 SGHRS, CDR2 YFSETQ. The CDR3 here is CASSLDQFSGNTIYF. The DNA for the CDR3 is TGCGCCAGCAGCTTGGATCAGTTCTCTGGAAACACCATATATTTT.

This clone was counted ten times or more. The V call is TRBV4-1, the J call TRBJ2-1; 10 nucleotides line up with TRBD2. The germline V gene encodes CDR1 MGHRA and CDR2 YSYEKL. V gave up 4 bases and J gave up 7 bases; unmatched junction bases: 4. The CDR3 loop spans 14 amino acids. This CDR3 reads CASSRTSGINEQFF. In nucleotides, the CDR3 is TGCGCCAGCAGCCGTACTAGCGGGATTAATGAGCAGTTCTTC.

Comments on this clone: The junction departs from germline at one end; a sequencing error may be responsible. CDR3 bases: TGCGCCAGCAGCCGAGGACTAGCGGACACAGGTACGCAGTATTTT. Translated, it gives CASSRGLADTGTQYF. The chain combines TRBV5-1 with TRBJ2-3, with 10 bases lining up with TRBD2. The CDR3 extends over 15 amino acids. Per the germline V gene, CDR1 is SGHRS and CDR2 is YFSETQ.

The genes are TRBV10-3 and TRBJ2-7, with D tentatively TRBD1 or TRBD2 (5 bases each). The CDR3 runs to 13 residues. Trimming stripped 4 bases from V and 2 bases from J, with 9 bases between. Per germline, CDR1 ENHRY and CDR2 SYGVKD. The CDR3 here is CAISGGNPYEQYF. The CDR3 DNA reads TGTGCCATCAGTGGGGGGAACCCCTACGAGCAGTACTTC.

The chain combines TRBV7-9 with TRBJ1-2; D is unclear. Trimming stripped 5 bases from V and 4 bases from J, with 8 bases between. Looked up from germline, CDR1 is SEHNR and CDR2 is FQNEAQ (reference sequence). This CDR3 is built from 12 residues. The CDR3 DNA is TGTGCCAGCAGCCAGATCTTCTATGGCTACACCTTC. Encoded protein: CASSQIFYGYTF.

The chain recombines TRBV2 with TRBJ2-3; unclear D gene. Deletions cut 7 bases from V and 0 bases from J, with 11 bases between. Germline loops: CDR1 SNHLY, CDR2 FYNNEI. The CDR3 totals 14 residues. The CDR3 DNA sequence: TGTGCCAGCAACTACCTGGGGAGCACAGATACGCAGTATTTT. It translates to CASNYLGSTDTQYF.

This chain joins TRBV21-1 and TRBJ1-5. TRBV21-1 corresponds to a pseudogene. The CDR3 length is 16 residues. The CDR3 nucleotides are TGTGCCCGATCCCCCTTCTCACCGGGAAGCAATCAGCCCCAGCATTTT. It yields the protein CARSPFSPGSNQPQHF.

As to this clone: Germline is not matched at one junction end, which may reflect a read error. V is TRBV5-1 and J is TRBJ2-7; D not certain. Germline CDR1 reads SGHRS; CDR2 reads YFSETQ. This CDR3 region has 15 residues. The CDR3, as DNA: TGCGCCAGCAGCTTGGCCCCGGACGCAACCTACGAGCAGTGCTTC. Translated, it gives CASSLAPDATYEQCF.

In its sample, this clone was seen many times. The chain is built from TRBV30 and TRBJ2-1; TRBD2 matches 9 bases. J lost 12 bases, V lost 7 bases, and 10 bases had no gene match. Germline assignment: CDR1 GTSNPN and CDR2 SVGIG (reference sequence). CDR3 length: 12 amino acids. The CDR3 DNA reads TGTGCCTTGGCGGCGGGAGGGATAGGGCAGTTCTTC. Translated, it gives CALAAGGIGQFF.

This clone was counted between two and nine times. The chain is built from TRBV7-6 and TRBJ2-7; a possible D gene is TRBD2 (6 bases). With 5 bases removed from V and 5 bases from J, the gap between germline ends came to 16 bases. The V gene's germline CDR1 is SGHVS and CDR2 FNYEAQ. This CDR3 is 14 amino acids long. DNA of the CDR3: TGTGCCAGCAGCCCTCAGGGCGGGACCCACGAGCAGTACTTC. The encoded protein is CASSPQGGTHEQYF.

The chain recombines TRBV4-1 with TRBJ1-1, with D tentatively TRBD1 (6 bases). Germline V gene sequence: CDR1 MGHRA, CDR2 YSYEKL. The V gene lost 6 bases and the J gene lost 1 base, with 18 bases spanning the gap. The CDR3 contains 16 residues. The CDR3 DNA reads TGCGCCAGCAGTCCCCGGGACGGGACACCGAACACTGAAGCTTTCTTT. This gives the protein CASSPRDGTPNTEAFF.

The V call is TRBV6-1, the J call TRBJ2-5; 11 positions match TRBD2. The end of the DNA aligns better with TRBJ2-7, so the J call may be wrong. The CDR3 loop spans 14 amino acids. Germline V gives CDR1 MNHNS, CDR2 SASEGT. CDR3 nucleotide sequence: TGTGCCAGCAGAGCTAGCGGGAGGTACTACGAGCAGTACTTC. This encodes CASRASGRYYEQYF.